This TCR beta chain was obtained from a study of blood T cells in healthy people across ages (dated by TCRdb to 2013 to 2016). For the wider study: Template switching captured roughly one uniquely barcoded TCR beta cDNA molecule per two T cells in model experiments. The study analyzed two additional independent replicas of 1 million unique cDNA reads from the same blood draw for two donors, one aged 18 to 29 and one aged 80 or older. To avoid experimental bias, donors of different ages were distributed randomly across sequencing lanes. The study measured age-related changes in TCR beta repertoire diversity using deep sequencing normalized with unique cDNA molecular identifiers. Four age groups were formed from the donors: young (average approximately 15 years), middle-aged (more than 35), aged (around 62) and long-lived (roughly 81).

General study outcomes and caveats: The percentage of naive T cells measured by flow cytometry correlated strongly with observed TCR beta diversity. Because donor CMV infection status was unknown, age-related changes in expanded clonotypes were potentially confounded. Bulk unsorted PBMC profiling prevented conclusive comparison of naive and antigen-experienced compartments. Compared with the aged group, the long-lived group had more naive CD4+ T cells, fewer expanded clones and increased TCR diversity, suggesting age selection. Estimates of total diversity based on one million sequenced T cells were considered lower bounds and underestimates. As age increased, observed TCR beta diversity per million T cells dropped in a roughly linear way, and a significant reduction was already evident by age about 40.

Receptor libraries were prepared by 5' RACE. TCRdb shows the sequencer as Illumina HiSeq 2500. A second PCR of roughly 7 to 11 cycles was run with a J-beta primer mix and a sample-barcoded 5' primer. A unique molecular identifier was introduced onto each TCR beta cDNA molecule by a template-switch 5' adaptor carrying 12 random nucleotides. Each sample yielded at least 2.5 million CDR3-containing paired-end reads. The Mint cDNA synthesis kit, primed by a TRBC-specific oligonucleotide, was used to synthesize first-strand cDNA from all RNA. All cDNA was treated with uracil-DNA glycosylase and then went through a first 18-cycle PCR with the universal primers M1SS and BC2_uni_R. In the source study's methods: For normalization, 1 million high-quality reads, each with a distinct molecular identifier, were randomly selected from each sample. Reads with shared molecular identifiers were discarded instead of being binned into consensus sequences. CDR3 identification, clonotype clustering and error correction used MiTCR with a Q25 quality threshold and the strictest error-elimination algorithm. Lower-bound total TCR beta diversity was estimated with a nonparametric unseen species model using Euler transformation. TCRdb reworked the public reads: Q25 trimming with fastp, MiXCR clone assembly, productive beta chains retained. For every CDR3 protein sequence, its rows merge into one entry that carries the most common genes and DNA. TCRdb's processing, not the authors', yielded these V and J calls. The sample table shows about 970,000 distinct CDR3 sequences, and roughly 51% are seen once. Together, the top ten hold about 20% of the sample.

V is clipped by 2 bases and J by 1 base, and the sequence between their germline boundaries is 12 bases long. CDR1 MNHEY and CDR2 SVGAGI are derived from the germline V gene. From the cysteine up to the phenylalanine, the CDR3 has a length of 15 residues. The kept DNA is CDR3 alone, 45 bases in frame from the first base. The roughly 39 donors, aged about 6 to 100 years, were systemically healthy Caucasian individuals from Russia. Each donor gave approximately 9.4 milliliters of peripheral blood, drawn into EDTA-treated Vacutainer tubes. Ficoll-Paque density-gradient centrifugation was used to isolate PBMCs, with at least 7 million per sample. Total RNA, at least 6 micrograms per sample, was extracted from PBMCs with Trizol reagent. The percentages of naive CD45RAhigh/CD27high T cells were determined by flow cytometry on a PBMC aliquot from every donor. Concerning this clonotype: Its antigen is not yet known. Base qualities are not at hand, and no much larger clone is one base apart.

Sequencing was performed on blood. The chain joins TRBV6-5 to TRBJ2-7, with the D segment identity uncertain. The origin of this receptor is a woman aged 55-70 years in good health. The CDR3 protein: CASSYAPGDSYEQYF. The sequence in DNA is TGTGCCAGCAGTTACGCCCCGGGTGATTCCTACGAGCAGTACTTC.